This note documents a single TCR beta chain sequence. The sample belongs to a study of T cells in Graves' hyperthyroidism and ophthalmopathy. Per germline, CDR1 DFQATT and CDR2 SNEGSKA (reference sequence). The ends were cut back, 0 bases at V and 2 bases at J, with 12 bases in the middle. The CDR3 length is 15 residues. It was RNA transcripts that yielded the amplified TCR beta CDR3 regions. A first-round RT-PCR of the TCR CDR3 used the HTBI primer set. TCRdb analysed the multiplex PCR reads with MiXCR anew, one entry per CDR3 protein. Counted here are approximately 700,000 distinct CDR3 sequences, roughly 15% occurring once; the ten biggest clones make up over 7.5%.

The source is a man aged 18-30 years with Graves' hyperthyroidism. Sequenced input: blood. J is TRBJ2-3 and V is TRBV20-1; D is possibly TRBD2 (5 bases). The CDR3 DNA is TGCAGTGCTAGAGATGGTACGGGATACACAGATACGCAGTATTTT. The encoded protein is CSARDGTGYTDTQYF.